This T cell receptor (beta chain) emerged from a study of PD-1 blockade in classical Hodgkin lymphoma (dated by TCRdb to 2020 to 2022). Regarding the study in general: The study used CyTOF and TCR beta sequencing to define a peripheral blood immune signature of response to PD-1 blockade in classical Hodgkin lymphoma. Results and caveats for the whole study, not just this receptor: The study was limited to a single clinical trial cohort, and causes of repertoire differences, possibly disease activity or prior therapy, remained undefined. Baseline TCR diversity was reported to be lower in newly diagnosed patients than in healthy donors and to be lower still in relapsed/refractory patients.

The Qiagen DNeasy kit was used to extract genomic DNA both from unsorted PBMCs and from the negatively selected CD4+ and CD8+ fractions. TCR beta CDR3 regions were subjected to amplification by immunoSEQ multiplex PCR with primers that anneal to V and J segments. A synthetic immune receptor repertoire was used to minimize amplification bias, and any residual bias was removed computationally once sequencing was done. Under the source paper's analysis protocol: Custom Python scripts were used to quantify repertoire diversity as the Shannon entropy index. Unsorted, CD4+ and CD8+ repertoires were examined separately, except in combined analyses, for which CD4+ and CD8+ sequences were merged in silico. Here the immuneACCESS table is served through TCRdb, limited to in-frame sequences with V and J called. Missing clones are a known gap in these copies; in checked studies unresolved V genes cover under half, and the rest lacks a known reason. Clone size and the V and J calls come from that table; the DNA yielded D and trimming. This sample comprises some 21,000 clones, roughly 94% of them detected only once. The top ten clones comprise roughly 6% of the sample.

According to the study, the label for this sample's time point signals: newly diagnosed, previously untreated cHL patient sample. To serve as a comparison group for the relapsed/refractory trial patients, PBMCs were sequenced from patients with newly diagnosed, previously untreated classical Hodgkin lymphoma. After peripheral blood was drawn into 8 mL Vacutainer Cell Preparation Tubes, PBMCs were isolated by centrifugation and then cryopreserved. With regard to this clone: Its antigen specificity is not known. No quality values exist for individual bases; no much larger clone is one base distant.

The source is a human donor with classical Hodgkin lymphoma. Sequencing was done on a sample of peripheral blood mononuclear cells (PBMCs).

The CDR3 protein sequence reads: CASSQTTNRQGRLSTDTQYF. The DNA sequence follows: TGTGCCAGCAGTCAAACCACAAACCGACAGGGACGGCTTAGCACAGATACGCAGTATTTT. The chain uses TRBV27 and TRBJ2-3; 7 bases in the junction line up with TRBD1. According to the germline V gene (reference sequence), CDR1 reads MNHEY and CDR2 reads SMNVEV. Reading from cysteine to phenylalanine, the CDR3 counts 20 amino acids. The only DNA kept is the CDR3, 60 bases in frame from the first base. Here V drops 5 bases and J drops 0 bases, and the junction holds 20 bases not matched to any gene.